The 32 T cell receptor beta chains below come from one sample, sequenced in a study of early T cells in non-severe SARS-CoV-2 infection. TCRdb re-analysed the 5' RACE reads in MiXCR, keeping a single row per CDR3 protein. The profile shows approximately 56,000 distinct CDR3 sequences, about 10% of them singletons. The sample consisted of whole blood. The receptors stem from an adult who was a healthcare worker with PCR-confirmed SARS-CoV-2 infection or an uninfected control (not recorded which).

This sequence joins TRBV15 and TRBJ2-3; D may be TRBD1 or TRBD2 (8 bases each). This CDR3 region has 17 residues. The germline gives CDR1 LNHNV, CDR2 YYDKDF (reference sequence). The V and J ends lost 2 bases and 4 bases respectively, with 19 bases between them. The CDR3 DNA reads TGTGCCACCAGCAGACCCCGACAGGGGACTAGGGCAGATACGCAGTATTTT. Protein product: CATSRPRQGTRADTQYF.

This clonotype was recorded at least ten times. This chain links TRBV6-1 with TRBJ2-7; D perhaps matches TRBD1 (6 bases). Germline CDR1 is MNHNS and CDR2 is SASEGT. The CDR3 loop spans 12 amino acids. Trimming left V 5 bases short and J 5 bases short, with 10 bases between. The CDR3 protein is CASSTGIDEQYF. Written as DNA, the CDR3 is TGTGCCAGCAGTACAGGGATCGACGAGCAGTACTTC.

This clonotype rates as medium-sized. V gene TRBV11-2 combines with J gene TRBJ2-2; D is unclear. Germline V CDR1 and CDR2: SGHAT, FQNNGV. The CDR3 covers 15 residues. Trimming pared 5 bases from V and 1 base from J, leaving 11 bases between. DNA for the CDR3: TGTGCCAGCAGCCATTGGGAACGGAACACCGGGGAGCTGTTTTTT. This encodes CASSHWERNTGELFF.

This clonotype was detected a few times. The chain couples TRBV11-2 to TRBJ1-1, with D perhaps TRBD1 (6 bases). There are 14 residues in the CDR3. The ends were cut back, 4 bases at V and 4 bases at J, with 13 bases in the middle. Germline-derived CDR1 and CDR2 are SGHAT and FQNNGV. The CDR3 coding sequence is TGTGCCAGCAGCTCCCGACAGGTTACCACTGAAGCTTTCTTT. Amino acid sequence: CASSSRQVTTEAFF.

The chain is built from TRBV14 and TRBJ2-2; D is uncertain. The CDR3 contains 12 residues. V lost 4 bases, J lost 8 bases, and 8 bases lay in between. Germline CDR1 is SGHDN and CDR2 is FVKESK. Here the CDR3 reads CASSPLLGELFF. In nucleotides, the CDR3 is TGTGCCAGCAGCCCTTTGTTGGGGGAGCTGTTTTTT.

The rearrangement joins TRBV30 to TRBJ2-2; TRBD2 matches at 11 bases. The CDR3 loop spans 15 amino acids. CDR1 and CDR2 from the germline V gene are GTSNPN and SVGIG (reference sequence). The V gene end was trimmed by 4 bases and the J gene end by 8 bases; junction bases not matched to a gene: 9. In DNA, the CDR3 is TGTGCCTGGAAAGGTCTAGCGGGAGGTTCAGGGGAGCTGTTTTTT. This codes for CAWKGLAGGSGELFF.

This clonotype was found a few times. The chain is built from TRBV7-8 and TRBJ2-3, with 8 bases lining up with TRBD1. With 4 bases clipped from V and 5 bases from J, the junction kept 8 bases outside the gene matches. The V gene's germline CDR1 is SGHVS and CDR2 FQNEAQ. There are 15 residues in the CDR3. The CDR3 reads CASSSVQGAQDTQYF. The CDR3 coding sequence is TGTGCCAGCAGCTCCGTCCAGGGGGCGCAAGATACGCAGTATTTT.

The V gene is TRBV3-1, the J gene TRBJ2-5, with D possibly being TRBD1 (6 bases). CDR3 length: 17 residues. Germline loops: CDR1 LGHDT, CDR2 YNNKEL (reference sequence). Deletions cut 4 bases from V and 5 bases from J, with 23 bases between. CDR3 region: CASSRTEGGGFPETQYF. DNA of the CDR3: TGTGCCAGCAGCCGCACAGAAGGGGGTGGATTCCCGGAGACCCAGTACTTC.

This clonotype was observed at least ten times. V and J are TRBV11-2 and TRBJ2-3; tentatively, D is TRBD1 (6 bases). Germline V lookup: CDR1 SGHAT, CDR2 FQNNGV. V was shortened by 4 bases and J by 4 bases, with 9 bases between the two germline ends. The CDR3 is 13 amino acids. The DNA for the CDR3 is TGTGCCAGCAGCTCACAGGGCTCAGATACGCAGTATTTT. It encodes CASSSQGSDTQYF. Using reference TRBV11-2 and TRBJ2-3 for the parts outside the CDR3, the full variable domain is EAGVAQSPRYKIIEKRQSVAFWCNPISGHATLYWYQQILGQGPKLLIQFQNNGVVDDSQLPKDRFSAERLKGVDSTLKIQPAKLEDSAVYLCASSSQGSDTQYFGPGTRLTVL.

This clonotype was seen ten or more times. DNA of the CDR3: TGTGCCAGCAGCTTAGGACAGGCACTGGGCTACACCTTC. Translation: CASSLGQALGYTF. This chain uses TRBV11-2 with TRBJ1-2; possibly TRBD1 for D (6 bases). Germline CDR1 and CDR2: SGHAT and FQNNGV. V lost 1 base, J lost 8 bases, and 11 bases lay in between. CDR3 length: 13 residues.

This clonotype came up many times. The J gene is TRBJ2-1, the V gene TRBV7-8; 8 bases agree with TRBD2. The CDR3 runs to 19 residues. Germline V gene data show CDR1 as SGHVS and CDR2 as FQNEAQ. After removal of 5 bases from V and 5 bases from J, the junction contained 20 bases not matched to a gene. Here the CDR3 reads CASSADVGDYSGSHNEQFF. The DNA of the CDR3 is TGTGCCAGCAGCGCCGACGTCGGGGACTACAGCGGGAGCCACAATGAGCAGTTCTTC. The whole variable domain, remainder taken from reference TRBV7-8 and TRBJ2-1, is GAGVSQSPRYKVAKRGQDVALRCDPISGHVSLFWYQQALGQGPEFLTYFQNEAQLDKSGLPSDRFFAERPEGSVSTLKIQRTQQEDSAVYLCASSADVGDYSGSHNEQFFGPGTRLTVL.

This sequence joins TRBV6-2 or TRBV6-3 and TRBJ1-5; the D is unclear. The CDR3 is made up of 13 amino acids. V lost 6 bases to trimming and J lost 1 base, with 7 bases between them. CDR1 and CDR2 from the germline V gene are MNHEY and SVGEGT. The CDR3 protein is CASSRGSNQPQHF. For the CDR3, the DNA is TGTGCCAGCAGCAGAGGCAGCAATCAGCCCCAGCATTTT.

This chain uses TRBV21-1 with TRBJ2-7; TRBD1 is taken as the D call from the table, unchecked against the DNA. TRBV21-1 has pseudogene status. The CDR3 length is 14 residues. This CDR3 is CASSCHGHSYEQYF. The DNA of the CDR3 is TGTGCCAGCAGCTGCCATGGACACTCCTACGAGCAGTACTTC.

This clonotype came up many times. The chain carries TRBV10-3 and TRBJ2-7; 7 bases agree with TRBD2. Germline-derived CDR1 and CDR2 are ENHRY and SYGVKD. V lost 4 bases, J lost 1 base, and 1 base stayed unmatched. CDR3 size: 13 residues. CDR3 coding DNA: TGTGCCATCAGTGCGGGAGGATCCTACGAGCAGTACTTC. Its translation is CAISAGGSYEQYF.

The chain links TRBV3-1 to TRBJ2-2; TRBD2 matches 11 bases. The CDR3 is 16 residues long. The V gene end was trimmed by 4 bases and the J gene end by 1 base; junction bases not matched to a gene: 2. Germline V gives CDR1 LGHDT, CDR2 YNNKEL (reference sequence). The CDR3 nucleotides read TGTGCCAGCAGCCTTCTAGCGGGGGGGAACACCGGGGAGCTGTTTTTT. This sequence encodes CASSLLAGGNTGELFF.

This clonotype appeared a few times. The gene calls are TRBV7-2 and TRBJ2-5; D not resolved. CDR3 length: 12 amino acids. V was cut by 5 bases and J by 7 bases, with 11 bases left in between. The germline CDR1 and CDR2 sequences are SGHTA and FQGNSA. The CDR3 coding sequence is TGTGCCAGCAGCCCCAACTTCAGGACCCAGTACTTC. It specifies CASSPNFRTQYF. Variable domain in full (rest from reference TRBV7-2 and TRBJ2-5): GAGVSQSPSNKVTEKGKDVELRCDPISGHTALYWYRQSLGQGLEFLIYFQGNSAPDKSGLPSDRFSAERTGGSVSTLTIQRTQQEDSAVYLCASSPNFRTQYFGPGTRLLVL.

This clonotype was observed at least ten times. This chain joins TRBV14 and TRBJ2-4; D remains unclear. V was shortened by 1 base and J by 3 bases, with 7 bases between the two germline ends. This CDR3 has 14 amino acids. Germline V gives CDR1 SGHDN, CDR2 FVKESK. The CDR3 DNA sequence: TGTGCCAGCAGCCAAGTGGAACTCAAAAACATTCAGTACTTC. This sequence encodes CASSQVELKNIQYF.

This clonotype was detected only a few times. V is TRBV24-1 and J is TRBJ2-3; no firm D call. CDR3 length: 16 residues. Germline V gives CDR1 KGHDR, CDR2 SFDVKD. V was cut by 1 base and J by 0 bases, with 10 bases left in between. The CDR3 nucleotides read TGTGCCACCAGTGATTTAGGCGTCCGGAGCACAGATACGCAGTATTTT. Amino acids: CATSDLGVRSTDTQYF.

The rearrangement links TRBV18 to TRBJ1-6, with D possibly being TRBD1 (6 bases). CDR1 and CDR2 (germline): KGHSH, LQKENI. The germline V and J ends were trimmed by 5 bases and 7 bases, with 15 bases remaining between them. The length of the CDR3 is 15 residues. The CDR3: CASSSSTGLNSPLHF. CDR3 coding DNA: TGTGCCAGCTCATCAAGCACAGGGCTGAATTCACCCCTCCACTTT.

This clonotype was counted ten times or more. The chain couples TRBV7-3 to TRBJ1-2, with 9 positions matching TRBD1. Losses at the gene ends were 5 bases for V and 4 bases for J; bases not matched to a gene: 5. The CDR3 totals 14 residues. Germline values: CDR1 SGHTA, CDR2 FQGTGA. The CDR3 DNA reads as TGTGCCAGCAGCCCCGGGACAGGGAGCTATGGCTACACCTTC. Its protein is CASSPGTGSYGYTF.

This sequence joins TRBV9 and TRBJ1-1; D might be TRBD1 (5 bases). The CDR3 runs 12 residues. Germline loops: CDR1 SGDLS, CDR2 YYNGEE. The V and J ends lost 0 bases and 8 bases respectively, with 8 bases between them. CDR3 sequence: CASSVVGGEAFF. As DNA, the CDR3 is TGTGCCAGCAGCGTAGTTGGGGGGGAAGCTTTCTTT.

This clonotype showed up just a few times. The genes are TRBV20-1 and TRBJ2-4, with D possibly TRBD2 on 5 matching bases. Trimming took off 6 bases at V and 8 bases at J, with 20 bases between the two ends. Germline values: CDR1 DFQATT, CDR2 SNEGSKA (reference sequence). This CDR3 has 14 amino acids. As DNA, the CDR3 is TGCAGTGCCGGGGTGAGGGAGAGGGCGGACATTCAGTACTTC. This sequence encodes CSAGVRERADIQYF.

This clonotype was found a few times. The CDR3 nucleotides are TGTGCCAGCGGCAGTAGCGGGGTCTCCTACGAGCAGTACTTC. Translating gives CASGSSGVSYEQYF. The V and J genes are TRBV9 and TRBJ2-7; 8 nucleotides match TRBD2. V lost 7 bases to trimming and J lost 0 bases; unmatched junction nucleotides: 6. The length of the CDR3 is 14 residues. Germline values: CDR1 SGDLS, CDR2 YYNGEE.

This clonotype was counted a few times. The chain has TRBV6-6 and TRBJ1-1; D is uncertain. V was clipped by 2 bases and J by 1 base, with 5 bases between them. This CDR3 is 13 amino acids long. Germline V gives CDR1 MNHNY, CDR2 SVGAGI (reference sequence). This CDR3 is CASSYQWNTEAFF. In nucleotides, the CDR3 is TGTGCCAGCAGTTACCAGTGGAACACTGAAGCTTTCTTT.

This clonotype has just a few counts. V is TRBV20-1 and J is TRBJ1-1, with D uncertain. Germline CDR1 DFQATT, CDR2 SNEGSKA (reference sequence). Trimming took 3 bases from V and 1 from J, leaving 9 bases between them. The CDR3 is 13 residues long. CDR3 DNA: TGCAGTGCTAGGGGGAGATCGAACACTGAAGCTTTCTTT. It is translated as CSARGRSNTEAFF.

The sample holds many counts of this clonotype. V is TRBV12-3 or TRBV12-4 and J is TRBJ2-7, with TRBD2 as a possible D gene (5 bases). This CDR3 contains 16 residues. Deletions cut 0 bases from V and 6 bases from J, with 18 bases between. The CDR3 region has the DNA TGTGCCAGCAGTTTAGCTGGGCGGGCCCTCCTTGGCGAGCAGTACTTC. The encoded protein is CASSLAGRALLGEQYF.

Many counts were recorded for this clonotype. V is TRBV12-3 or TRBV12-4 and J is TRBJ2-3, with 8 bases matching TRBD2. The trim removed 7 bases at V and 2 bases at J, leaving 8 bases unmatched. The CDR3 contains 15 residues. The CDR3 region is CASTHRGGITDTQYF. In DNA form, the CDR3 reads TGTGCCAGCACCCACCGGGGGGGGATCACAGATACGCAGTATTTT.

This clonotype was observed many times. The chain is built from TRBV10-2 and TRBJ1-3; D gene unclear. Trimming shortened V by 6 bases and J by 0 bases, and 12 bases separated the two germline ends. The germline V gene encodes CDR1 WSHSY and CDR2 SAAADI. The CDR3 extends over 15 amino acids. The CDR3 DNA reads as TGCGCCAGCAGGAGGCAGGCTGACTCTGGAAACACCATATATTTT. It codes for CASRRQADSGNTIYF.

CDR3 sequence reads: CASSSSSLIVYGYTF. DNA of the CDR3: TGTGCCAGCAGTTCGTCCAGCCTAATTGTCTATGGCTACACCTTC. The J gene is TRBJ1-2, the V gene TRBV6-5, with D unresolved. CDR3 length equals 15 residues. V lost 4 bases and J lost 4, with 16 bases in between. CDR1 is MNHEY, CDR2 SVGAGI, per germline.

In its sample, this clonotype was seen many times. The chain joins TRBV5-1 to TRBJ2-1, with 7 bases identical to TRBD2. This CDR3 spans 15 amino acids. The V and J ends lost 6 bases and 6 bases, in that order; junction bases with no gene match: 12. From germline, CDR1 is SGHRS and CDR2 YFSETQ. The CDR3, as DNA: TGCGCCAGCACGGGGGGTTCCGGACTGTTCAATGAGCAGTTCTTC. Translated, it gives CASTGGSGLFNEQFF.

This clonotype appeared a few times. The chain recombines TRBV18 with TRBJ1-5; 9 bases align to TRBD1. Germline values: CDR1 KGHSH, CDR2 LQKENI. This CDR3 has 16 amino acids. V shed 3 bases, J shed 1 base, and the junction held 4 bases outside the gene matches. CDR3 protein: CASSPQGQGSNQPQHF. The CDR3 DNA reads TGTGCCAGCTCACCCCAGGGACAGGGAAGCAATCAGCCCCAGCATTTT.

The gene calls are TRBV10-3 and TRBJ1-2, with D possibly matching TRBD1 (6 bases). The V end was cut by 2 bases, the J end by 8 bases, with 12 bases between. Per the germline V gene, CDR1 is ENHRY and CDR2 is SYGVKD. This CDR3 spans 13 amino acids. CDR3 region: CAISETGRRGYTF. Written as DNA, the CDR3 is TGTGCCATCAGTGAGACAGGGAGAAGGGGCTACACCTTC.